The 28 T cell receptor beta chains in this list originate from one sample, sequenced in a study of CD8 T cells in ankylosing spondylitis. TCRdb reanalysed the 5' RACE reads using MiXCR and keeps one entry per CDR3 protein. The sample has 120,000 or so distinct CDR3 sequences, roughly an eighth seen once. The specimen was blood, either unsorted or a sorted T cell fraction (not recorded which). These TCRs come from a female donor with ankylosing spondylitis or in good health (not recorded which).

The V and J genes are TRBV15 and TRBJ1-6; D might be TRBD1 (5 bases). V was trimmed by 1 base and J by 7 bases, leaving 8 bases between them. CDR3 length: 14 residues. Per germline, CDR1 LNHNV and CDR2 YYDKDF (reference sequence). This chain's CDR3 is CATSRGGTNSPLHF. The CDR3 region has the DNA TGTGCCACCAGCAGAGGGGGGACGAATTCACCCCTCCACTTT.

This clonotype was counted at least ten times. The chain recombines TRBV20-1 with TRBJ2-3, with D possibly being TRBD2 (5 bases). V was trimmed by 2 bases and J by 0 bases, leaving 9 bases between them. The CDR3 totals 14 residues. CDR1 is DFQATT and CDR2 is SNEGSKA in the germline V gene (reference sequence). This CDR3 reads CSARMGASTDTQYF. The CDR3 nucleotides are TGCAGTGCTAGAATGGGAGCTAGCACAGATACGCAGTATTTT.

This clonotype was detected many times. The CDR3 coding sequence is TGCGCCAGCAGCTATCTCAGGAACACCGGGGAGCTGTTTTTT. This translates into CASSYLRNTGELFF. This sequence joins TRBV5-1 and TRBJ2-2, with D uncertain. Germline loops: CDR1 SGHRS, CDR2 YFSETQ. This CDR3 region has 14 residues. V lost 3 bases to trimming and J lost 1 base, with 7 bases between them.

This clonotype turned up a few times. The J gene is TRBJ1-2, the V gene TRBV7-9; tentatively, D is TRBD1 (6 bases). V lost 5 bases, J lost 2 bases, and 6 bases lay in between. CDR3 size: 12 residues. Germline CDR1 reads SEHNR; CDR2 reads FQNEAQ (reference sequence). Written as DNA, the CDR3 is TGTGCCAGCAGCCAGGGGAACTATGGCTACACCTTC. Amino acid sequence: CASSQGNYGYTF.

This clonotype turned up a few times. The genes are TRBV4-2 and TRBJ2-1; D possibly matches TRBD1 or TRBD2 (5 bases each). Germline V gives CDR1 LGHNA, CDR2 YNFKEQ. Trimming cost V 1 base and J 8 bases, with 15 bases left between them. CDR3 length: 15 residues. CDR3 in amino acids: CASSQGTRWDDEQFF. In DNA, the CDR3 is TGTGCCAGCAGCCAAGGGACTCGTTGGGACGATGAGCAGTTCTTC.

This clonotype was seen a few times. The chain combines TRBV12-3 or TRBV12-4 with TRBJ2-5, with no clear D. Trimming took off 4 bases at V and 7 bases at J, with 10 bases between the two ends. CDR3 length: 12 amino acids. CDR3 in DNA: TGTGCCAGCAGTTCGTCCAGAGGGACCCAGTACTTC. Its protein product is CASSSSRGTQYF.

The chain links TRBV12-3 or TRBV12-4 to TRBJ2-1, with 7 bases fitting TRBD1. CDR3 length: 15 amino acids. Trimming removed 4 bases from V and 2 bases from J; junction bases left unmatched: 5. In DNA form, the CDR3 reads TGTGCCAGCAGTTCCACAGGGGCCCCCTACAATGAGCAGTTCTTC. Protein: CASSSTGAPYNEQFF.

The chain carries TRBV20-1 and TRBJ2-7; D not certain. The CDR3 length is 14 residues. CDR1 and CDR2 from the germline V gene are DFQATT and SNEGSKA (reference sequence). Trimming left V 3 bases short and J 0 bases short, with 12 bases between. CDR3 protein: CSASRSASSYEQYF. CDR3 sequence (DNA): TGCAGTGCTAGTCGTTCAGCCTCCTCCTACGAGCAGTACTTC.

Note on this clonotype: Given a much more abundant clone one base away, this may be a read error. The chain is built from TRBV4-2 and TRBJ2-3; TRBD2 matches 11 bases. There are 18 residues in the CDR3. Germline-derived CDR1 and CDR2 are LGHNA and YNFKEQ. After removal of 4 bases from V and 4 bases from J, the junction contained 13 bases not matched to a gene. The CDR3 loop reads CASSLQTSGAPGADTQYF. The CDR3 DNA follows: TGTGCCAGCAGCCTTCAGACTAGCGGGGCTCCTGGGGCAGATACGCAGTATTTT.

In its sample, this clonotype was seen many times. The junction departs from germline at one end; a sequencing error may be responsible. The V and J genes are TRBV12-3 or TRBV12-4 and TRBJ2-7, with D possibly being TRBD1 (5 bases). The CDR3 length is 11 residues. The CDR3 sequence is CASSLGGEPNF. The CDR3 DNA reads TGTGCCAGCAGTTTAGGGGGCGAGCCGAACTTC.

This clonotype was seen many times. The chain joins TRBV20-1 to TRBJ2-7; TRBD1 aligns across 10 bases. This CDR3 is built from 15 residues. Germline CDR1 reads DFQATT; CDR2 reads SNEGSKA (reference sequence). Losses at the gene ends were 6 bases for V and 5 bases for J; bases not matched to a gene: 13. CDR3 nucleotide sequence: TGCAGTGCAACATACCGGGACAGGGGATATAACGAGCAGTACTTC. This codes for CSATYRDRGYNEQYF.

This clonotype was seen ten or more times. The genes are TRBV20-1 and TRBJ1-1, with D hard to call. CDR3 length equals 15 residues. In germline, CDR1 is DFQATT, CDR2 SNEGSKA (reference sequence). V lost 3 bases, J lost 1 base, and 15 bases lay in between. In DNA form, the CDR3 reads TGCAGTGCTAGGAGGATTGGAACGGAGAACACTGAAGCTTTCTTT. Its protein is CSARRIGTENTEAFF.

The genes are TRBV7-8 and TRBJ2-2; D is undetermined. The CDR3 has 14 amino acids. CDR1 is SGHVS, CDR2 FQNEAQ, per germline. The V and J ends lost 2 bases and 6 bases respectively, with 10 bases between them. CDR3 in amino acids: CASSLRPVPGELFF. DNA of the CDR3: TGTGCCAGCAGCTTAAGACCTGTACCCGGGGAGCTGTTTTTT.

Points on this clonotype: This could be a read error, since a much larger clone is one nucleotide away. The V gene is TRBV24-1, the J gene TRBJ2-5, with D possibly being TRBD1 or TRBD2 (5 bases each). The CDR3 spans 16 residues. The germline CDR1 and CDR2 sequences are KGHDR and SFDVKD. DNA of the CDR3: TGTGCCGCCAGTGATGCACGGACACCCGAGGGGGAGACCCAGTACTTC. Its translation is CAASDARTPEGETQYF.

Of note for this clonotype: This may come from a read error, since a much larger clone is one base off. The V and J genes are TRBV20-1 and TRBJ1-1; TRBD1 matches at 8 bases. Germline CDR1 is DFQATT and CDR2 is SNEGSKA (reference sequence). The CDR3 sequence is 15 residues long. The CDR3, as DNA: TGCTGTGCTAAGCCAGGGGGCGCGGGGTACACTGAAGCTTTCTTT. The encoded protein is CCAKPGGAGYTEAFF.

V and J are TRBV4-1 and TRBJ1-5; D perhaps matches TRBD1 (5 bases). The germline V and J ends were trimmed by 2 bases and 0 bases, with 17 bases remaining between them. CDR3 length equals 18 residues. Germline V gene lookup returns CDR1 MGHRA and CDR2 YSYEKL. CDR3 coding DNA: TGCGCCAGCAGCCAAACCCTTCGAGGGAGGGGTAGCAATCAGCCCCAGCATTTT. It is translated as CASSQTLRGRGSNQPQHF.

This clonotype occurred many times. The V call is TRBV29-1, the J call TRBJ2-1, with unresolved D. The germline CDR1 and CDR2 sequences are SQVTM and ANQGSEA. The CDR3 totals 11 residues. Trimming removed 6 bases from V and 4 bases from J, with 7 bases in between. Written as DNA, the CDR3 is TGCAGCGTGGATAGGTACAATGAGCAGTTCTTC. It codes for CSVDRYNEQFF.

This clonotype appeared once. CDR3 sequence reads: CASRAGTGFSPLHF. The CDR3 coding sequence is TGTGCCAGCAGGGCCGGGACAGGCTTTTCACCCCTCCACTTT. The chain combines TRBV2 with TRBJ1-6, with 8 bases identical to TRBD1. Trimming took 6 bases from V and 9 from J; bases not matched to a gene: 7. The CDR3 totals 14 residues. In germline, CDR1 is SNHLY, CDR2 FYNNEI.

This rearrangement joins TRBV5-1 to TRBJ2-7; no firm D call. The germline V and J ends were trimmed by 0 bases and 5 bases, with 12 bases remaining between them. This CDR3 is 14 amino acids long. The germline V gene has CDR1 SGHRS and CDR2 YFSETQ. CDR3 in amino acids: CASSLEFSSDEQYF. CDR3 DNA: TGCGCCAGCAGCTTGGAATTCAGCTCTGACGAGCAGTACTTC.

The chain combines TRBV10-3 with TRBJ2-5, with D possibly being TRBD2 (5 bases). CDR1 is ENHRY, CDR2 SYGVKD, per germline. The V and J ends lost 4 bases and 2 bases respectively, with 11 bases between them. This CDR3 has 14 residues. This chain's CDR3 is CAISVKRQQETQYF. For the CDR3, the DNA is TGTGCCATCAGTGTTAAGCGGCAACAAGAGACCCAGTACTTC.

Only a few counts were recorded for this clonotype. The chain links TRBV12-5 to TRBJ1-5; unclear D gene. Germline CDR1 reads LGHNT; CDR2 reads FRNRAP. Between the trimmed V and J ends, which lost 5 bases and 4 bases, there was a span of 9 bases. This CDR3 is built from 13 residues. In DNA form, the CDR3 reads TGTGCTAGTGGTGCTCGGGTGAATCAGCCCCAGCATTTT. The encoded protein is CASGARVNQPQHF.

This clonotype was counted a few times. This chain links TRBV20-1 with TRBJ2-5, with D perhaps being TRBD1 or TRBD2 (5 bases each). V lost 2 bases, J lost 0 bases, and 16 bases lay in between. This CDR3 has 16 residues. Germline CDR1 and CDR2: DFQATT and SNEGSKA (reference sequence). The CDR3 coding sequence is TGCAGTGCTAGACCCTACGGGACGCGGTACCAAGAGACCCAGTACTTC. Translated, it gives CSARPYGTRYQETQYF.

In this sample, this clonotype turned up many times. One junction end disagrees with the germline gene, perhaps due to a read error. The genes are TRBV5-1 and TRBJ1-1; no definite D call. The V gene's germline CDR1 is SGHRS and CDR2 YFSETQ. The CDR3 loop spans 14 amino acids. DNA of the CDR3: TGCGCCAGCAGCCCGGACGGCTCTTACACCTACTTAAACTTT. Translating gives CASSPDGSYTYLNF.

This clonotype was recorded many times. CDR3 DNA sequence: TGTGCCAGCAGCGCCGAACTAGCGGGCCTCACCGGGGAGCTGTTTTTT. Translated, it gives CASSAELAGLTGELFF. V and J are TRBV9 and TRBJ2-2; TRBD2 matches at 9 bases. The CDR3 contains 16 residues. J was trimmed by 4 bases and V by 3 bases; bases with no gene match: 7. Germline-derived CDR1 and CDR2 are SGDLS and YYNGEE.

This clonotype was counted at least ten times. This chain links TRBV20-1 with TRBJ2-3, with 9 positions matching TRBD2. The CDR3 runs to 16 residues. CDR1 and CDR2 from the germline V gene are DFQATT and SNEGSKA (reference sequence). The junction had 12 bases not matched to a gene; V was cut back by 6 bases and J by 2 bases. CDR3 region: CSATGTSSADTDTQYF. CDR3 nucleotides: TGCAGTGCAACCGGGACTAGCTCCGCGGACACAGATACGCAGTATTTT.

The chain couples TRBV20-1 to TRBJ1-4; 11 nucleotides align to TRBD1. This CDR3 is built from 14 residues. With V trimmed by 3 bases and J by 8 bases, 5 bases remained unmatched. CDR1 DFQATT and CDR2 SNEGSKA come from the germline V gene (reference sequence). The CDR3 DNA reads as TGCAGTGCTAGTCCTGGGACAGGGGGGGAAAAACTGTTTTTT. Its translation is CSASPGTGGEKLFF.

There are a few counts of this clonotype. This chain links TRBV12-3 or TRBV12-4 with TRBJ1-3; 10 bases match TRBD1. Trimming cost V 6 bases and J 8 bases; bases outside gene matches: 7. The CDR3 has 14 residues. The CDR3 here is CASRLRDRGHTIYF. As DNA, the CDR3 is TGTGCCAGCAGGCTCCGGGACAGGGGTCACACCATATATTTT.

This clonotype was detected ten times or more. The chain joins TRBV5-1 to TRBJ1-4; no firm D call. Germline assignment: CDR1 SGHRS and CDR2 YFSETQ. Trimming took off 3 bases at V and 8 bases at J, with 14 bases between the two ends. The CDR3 totals 14 residues. CDR3 nucleotide sequence: TGCGCCAGCAGCTGGACGTCGGCTGACGAAAAACTGTTTTTT. Protein product: CASSWTSADEKLFF.